This TCR beta chain was sequenced in a study of CD8 T cells in Susac syndrome. Germline V gives CDR1 SGHTA, CDR2 FQGNSA. CDR3 length: 17 residues. V shed 5 bases and J shed 2 bases, with 19 bases lying between them. High-throughput TCR beta sequencing covered peripheral CD8+ and CD4+ T cells. RNA in amounts of roughly 0.5 to 1 ug was reverse transcribed with random hexamers. Amplification of TCR beta CDR3 was carried out by immunoSEQ multiplex PCR, which covered 54 Vbeta and 13 Jbeta segments. TCRdb re-called the immunoSEQ multiplex PCR reads through MiXCR, storing one row per CDR3 protein. This sample yields about 300,000 distinct CDR3 sequences, of which approximately 90% are seen a single time; about 0.07% belongs to the top ten.

The origin of this receptor is a human donor with multiple sclerosis. Specimen: CD4+ T cells from PBMCs. The V gene is TRBV7-2, the J gene TRBJ1-5; D is ambiguous. The CDR3 region is CASSTRLGAVRNQPQHF. Here the CDR3 DNA reads TGTGCCAGCAGCACCCGGCTGGGCGCAGTTCGCAATCAGCCCCAGCATTTT.